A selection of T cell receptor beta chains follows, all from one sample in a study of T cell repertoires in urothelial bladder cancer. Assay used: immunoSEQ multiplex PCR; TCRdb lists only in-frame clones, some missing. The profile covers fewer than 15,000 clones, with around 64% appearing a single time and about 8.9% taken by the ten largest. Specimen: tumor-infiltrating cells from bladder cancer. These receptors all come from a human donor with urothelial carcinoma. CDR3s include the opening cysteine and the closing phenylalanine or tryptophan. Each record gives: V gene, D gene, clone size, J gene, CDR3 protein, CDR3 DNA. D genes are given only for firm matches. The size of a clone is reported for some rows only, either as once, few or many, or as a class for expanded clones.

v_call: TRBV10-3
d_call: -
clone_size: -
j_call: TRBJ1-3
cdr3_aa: CAISDRSSGNTIYF
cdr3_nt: TGTGCCATCAGTGACCGGTCCTCTGGAAACACCATATATTTT

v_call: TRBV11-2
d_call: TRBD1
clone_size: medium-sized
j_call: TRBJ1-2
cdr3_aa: CASSTGTGGYGYTF
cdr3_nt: TGTGCCAGCAGCACAGGGACAGGGGGATATGGCTACACCTTC

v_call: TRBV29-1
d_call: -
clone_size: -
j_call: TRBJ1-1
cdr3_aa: CSVGAANTEAFF
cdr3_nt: TGCAGCGTTGGGGCAGCGAACACTGAAGCTTTCTTT

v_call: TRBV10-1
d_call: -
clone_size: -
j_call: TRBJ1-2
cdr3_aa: CASSATGSEDANYGYTF
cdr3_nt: TGCGCCAGCAGTGCGACAGGTAGTGAAGATGCTAACTATGGCTACACCTTC

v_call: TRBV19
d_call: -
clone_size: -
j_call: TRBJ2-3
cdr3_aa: CASKGRSTDTQYF
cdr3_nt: TGTGCCAGTAAGGGACGATCCACAGATACGCAGTATTTT

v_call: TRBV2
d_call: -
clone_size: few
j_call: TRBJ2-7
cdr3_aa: CASSVNGYEQYF
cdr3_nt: TGTGCCAGCAGTGTTAACGGCTACGAGCAGTACTTC

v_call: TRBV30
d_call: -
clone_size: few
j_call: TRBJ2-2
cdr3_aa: CAWSVRQGKAGELFF
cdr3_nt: TGTGCCTGGAGTGTAAGGCAGGGGAAGGCCGGGGAGCTGTTTTTT

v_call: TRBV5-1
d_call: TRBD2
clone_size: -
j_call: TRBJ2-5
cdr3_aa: CASTLWTSEETQYF
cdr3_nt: TGCGCCAGCACGCTGTGGACTAGCGAGGAGACCCAGTACTTC

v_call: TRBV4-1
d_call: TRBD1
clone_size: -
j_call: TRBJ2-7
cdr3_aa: CASSQVDRDFDEQYF
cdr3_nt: TGTGCCAGCAGCCAAGTCGACAGGGATTTCGACGAGCAGTACTTC

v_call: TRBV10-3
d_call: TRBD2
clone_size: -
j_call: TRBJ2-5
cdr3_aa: CAIRRTSGVLETQYF
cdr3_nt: TGTGCCATCAGGCGGACTAGCGGGGTTCTAGAGACCCAGTACTTC

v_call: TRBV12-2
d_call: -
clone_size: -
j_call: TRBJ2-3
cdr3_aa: CASRPPTSGGISTDTQYF
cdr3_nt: TGTGCAAGTCGCCCGCCCACTAGCGGGGGGATAAGCACAGATACGCAGTATTTT

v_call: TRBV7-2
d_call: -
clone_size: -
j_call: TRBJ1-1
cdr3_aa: CASSLVAGNTEAFF
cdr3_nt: TGTGCCAGCAGCTTAGTGGCGGGGAACACTGAAGCTTTCTTT

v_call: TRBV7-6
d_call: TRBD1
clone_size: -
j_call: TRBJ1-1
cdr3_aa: CASSLSNRGTEAFF
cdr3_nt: TGTGCCAGCAGCTTAAGTAACAGGGGTACTGAAGCTTTCTTT

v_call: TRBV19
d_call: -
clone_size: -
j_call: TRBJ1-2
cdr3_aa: CASSIQGGGRYGYTF
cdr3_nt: TGTGCCAGTAGTATTCAAGGCGGCGGCCGCTATGGCTACACCTTC

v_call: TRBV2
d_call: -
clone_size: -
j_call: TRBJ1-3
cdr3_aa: CASSPQTRVGKYF
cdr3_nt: TGTGCCAGCAGTCCCCAGACACGCGTGGGGAAGTATTTT

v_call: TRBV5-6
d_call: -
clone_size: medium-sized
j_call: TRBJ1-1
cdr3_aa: CASSAVVEFTEAFF
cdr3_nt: TGTGCCAGCAGTGCGGTGGTAGAATTTACTGAAGCTTTCTTT

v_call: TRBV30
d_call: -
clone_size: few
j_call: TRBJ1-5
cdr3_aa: CAWSVPLAGQPQHF
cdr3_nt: TGTGCCTGGAGTGTACCCCTGGCAGGCCAGCCCCAGCATTTT

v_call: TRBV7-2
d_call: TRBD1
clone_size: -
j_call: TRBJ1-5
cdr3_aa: CASSRDRGVGQPQHF
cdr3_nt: TGTGCCAGCAGCCGTGACAGGGGAGTCGGTCAGCCCCAGCATTTT

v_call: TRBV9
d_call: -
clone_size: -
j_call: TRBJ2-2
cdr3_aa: CASSVLGSDNGELFF
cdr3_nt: TGTGCCAGCAGCGTATTAGGTAGCGATAACGGGGAGCTGTTTTTT

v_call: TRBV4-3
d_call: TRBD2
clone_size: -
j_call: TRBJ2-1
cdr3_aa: CASSQDIRSGGVNEQFF
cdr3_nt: TGCGCCAGCAGCCAAGATATTCGTAGCGGGGGGGTTAATGAGCAGTTCTTC

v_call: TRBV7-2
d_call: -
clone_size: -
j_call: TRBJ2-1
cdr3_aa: CASSLNLLSSEQFF
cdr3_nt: TGTGCCAGCAGCTTAAACCTACTTTCCTCTGAGCAGTTCTTC

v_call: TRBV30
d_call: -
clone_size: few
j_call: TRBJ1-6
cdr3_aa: CAWSSGSGNSPLHF
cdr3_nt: TGTGCCTGGAGTTCAGGGTCCGGTAATTCACCCCTCCACTTT

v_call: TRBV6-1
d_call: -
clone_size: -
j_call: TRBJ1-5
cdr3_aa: CASSGWNSNQPQHF
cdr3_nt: TGTGCCAGCAGCGGGTGGAATAGCAATCAGCCCCAGCATTTT

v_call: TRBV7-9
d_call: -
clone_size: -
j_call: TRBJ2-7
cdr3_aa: CASRLDRNMYF
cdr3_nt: TGTGCCAGCAGGCTCGACCGGAACATGTACTTC

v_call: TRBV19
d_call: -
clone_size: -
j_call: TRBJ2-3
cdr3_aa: CASRGLFSTDTQYF
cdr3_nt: TGTGCCAGTCGAGGCCTCTTTAGCACAGATACGCAGTATTTT

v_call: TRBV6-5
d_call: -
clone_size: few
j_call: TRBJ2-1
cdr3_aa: CASSQPSRGHNEQFF
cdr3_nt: TGTGCCAGCAGCCAACCCTCACGGGGGCACAATGAGCAGTTCTTC

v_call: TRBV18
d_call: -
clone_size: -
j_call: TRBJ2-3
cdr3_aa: CASSPGTDTQYF
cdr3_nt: TGTGCCAGCTCCCCCGGCACAGATACGCAGTATTTT

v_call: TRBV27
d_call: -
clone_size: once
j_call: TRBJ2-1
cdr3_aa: CASSLFAGATEQFF
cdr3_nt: TGTGCCAGCAGTTTATTTGCGGGTGCGACTGAGCAGTTCTTC

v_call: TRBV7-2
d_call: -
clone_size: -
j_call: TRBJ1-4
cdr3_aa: CASSLVGGEKLFF
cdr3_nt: TGTGCCAGCAGCTTAGTTGGGGGCGAAAAACTGTTTTTT

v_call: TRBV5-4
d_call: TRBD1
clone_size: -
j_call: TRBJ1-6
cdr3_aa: CASSYPTGSGNSPLHF
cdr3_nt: TGTGCCAGCAGCTATCCGACAGGGTCGGGGAATTCACCCCTCCACTTT

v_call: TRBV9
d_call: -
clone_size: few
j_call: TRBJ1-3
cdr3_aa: CASSVDWTSSGNTIYF
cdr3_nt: TGTGCCAGCAGCGTAGATTGGACCAGCTCTGGAAACACCATATATTTT

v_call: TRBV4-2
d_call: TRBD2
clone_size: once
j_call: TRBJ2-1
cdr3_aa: CAVGAGGYYNEQFF
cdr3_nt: TGTGCCGTGGGGGCGGGGGGATATTACAATGAGCAGTTCTTC